A single sample gave rise to the 31 T cell receptor beta chains below, sequenced in a study of beta chain features in type 1 diabetes. Regarding the study as a whole: A moderate, significant TCRB CDR3 shortening appeared in type 1 diabetes across four CD4+ subsets.

Antigen specificity for these receptors is unknown. Sequencing targeted expressed TCRB transcripts, as all isolated RNA had been reverse transcribed. Generated by immunoSEQ multiplex PCR, the TCRdb table keeps only in-frame clones and is missing some. This table has under 150,000 clones, roughly 17% appearing once. The sample taken for sequencing was central memory CD4+ T cells from blood. Source of these receptors: a man in his late teens or twenties with type 1 diabetes.

A few counts support this clone. V is TRBV28 and J is TRBJ2-3; tentative D call: TRBD1 (6 bases). Germline V lookup: CDR1 MDHEN, CDR2 SYDVKM. Trimming took 7 bases from V and 2 from J, leaving 16 bases between them. This CDR3 is 15 amino acids long. CDR3 sequence reads: CASTLGGRLTDTQYF. CDR3 bases: TGTGCCAGCACCCTTGGGGGCAGACTCACAGATACGCAGTATTTT. Full variable domain (missing parts from reference TRBV28 and TRBJ2-3): DVKVTQSSRYLVKRTGEKVFLECVQDMDHENMFWYRQDPGLGLRLIYFSYDVKMKEKGDIPEGYSVSREKKERFSLILESASTNQTSMYLCASTLGGRLTDTQYFGPGTRLTVL.

To note about this clone: It differs at one base from a far larger clone, so likely a read error. The chain recombines TRBV4-3 with TRBJ2-3, with 9 nucleotides matching TRBD2. The CDR3 contains 18 residues. The V gene's germline CDR1 is LGHNA and CDR2 YSLEER. J lost 3 bases, V lost 0 bases, and 10 bases had no gene match. CDR3 amino acids: CASSQDLGRREGTDTQYF. In DNA, the CDR3 is TGCGCCAGCAGCCAAGATCTGGGACGGCGGGAGGGGACAGATACGCAGTATTTT.

This clone was seen a few times. The same CDR3 can be traced to other DNA sequences in this sample. The chain links TRBV18 to TRBJ2-7, with 11 bases matching TRBD1. The CDR3 consists of 14 residues. Germline assignment: CDR1 KGHSH and CDR2 LQKENI. Trimming at V came to 3 bases and at J to 3 bases, leaving 1 base not matched to a gene. CDR3 region: CASSPGTGGYEQYF. DNA for the CDR3: TGTGCCAGCTCACCTGGGACAGGGGGCTACGAGCAGTACTTC.

This clone has a handful of counts. The gene calls are TRBV9 and TRBJ2-7; tentatively, D is TRBD2 (6 bases). Per germline, CDR1 SGDLS and CDR2 YYNGEE. V was shortened by 4 bases and J by 3 bases, with 20 bases between the two germline ends. The CDR3 is 16 residues long. CDR3 bases: TGTGCCAGCAGCTCCGGGACTCCATCGTACGGCTACGAGCAGTACTTC. Its translation: CASSSGTPSYGYEQYF.

This clone has just a few counts. The chain has TRBV10-3 and TRBJ2-3; D gene ambiguous. CDR3 length equals 15 residues. Trimming shortened V by 2 bases and J by 0 bases, and 9 bases separated the two germline ends. CDR1 is ENHRY, CDR2 SYGVKD, per germline. The CDR3 region is CAISEKRSSTDTQYF. The CDR3 nucleotides read TGTGCCATCAGTGAGAAGCGTAGCAGCACAGATACGCAGTATTTT.

The chain employs TRBV29-1 and TRBJ2-4; TRBD2 agrees at 9 bases. Germline-derived CDR1 and CDR2 are SQVTM and ANQGSEA. Trimming took 6 bases from V and 15 from J; bases not matched to a gene: 12. The CDR3 contains 12 residues. For the CDR3, the DNA is TGCAGCGTCGCCGCACTGGGCGGGGGGGTGTACTTC. As protein: CSVAALGGGVYF.

The chain has TRBV6-8 and TRBJ2-1, with D perhaps TRBD1 or TRBD2 (5 bases each). CDR1 is MNHGY and CDR2 is SAAAGT in the germline V gene. Trimming pared 8 bases from V and 5 bases from J, leaving 13 bases between. CDR3 length: 13 residues. The CDR3 sequence: CASPPGSNNEQFF. CDR3 coding DNA: TGTGCCAGCCCCCCAGGGAGCAACAATGAGCAGTTCTTC.

This clone is medium-sized in the sample. The rearrangement links TRBV7-2 to TRBJ2-3, with D perhaps TRBD1 or TRBD2 (5 bases each). The V end lost 8 bases, the J end lost 9 bases, and 21 bases lay between the germline ends. Per the germline V gene, CDR1 is SGHTA and CDR2 is FQGNSA. CDR3 length equals 14 residues. CDR3 nucleotide sequence: TGTGCCAGCCGAGGACACGAGAGCGGCCCGACGCAGTATTTT. Amino acids: CASRGHESGPTQYF.

This clone has only a few counts. The chain joins TRBV7-8 to TRBJ2-1; weak D call: TRBD2 (7 bases). Germline lookup yields CDR1 SGHVS and CDR2 FQNEAQ. CDR3 size: 15 residues. V lost 4 bases, J lost 6 bases, and 16 bases lay in between. In DNA, the CDR3 is TGTGCCAGCAGCTCCAACGGGGGGCTCGGCAATGAGCAGTTCTTC. Its protein product is CASSSNGGLGNEQFF.

In its sample, this clone was seen many times. Other nucleotide sequences in the sample specify the same CDR3. J is TRBJ1-2 and V is TRBV29-1, with a tentative D call TRBD1 (5 bases). Germline CDR1 and CDR2: SQVTM and ANQGSEA. There are 14 residues in the CDR3. V was shortened by 6 bases and J by 2 bases, with 16 bases between the two germline ends. In nucleotides, the CDR3 is TGCAGCGTCTCGGTAGACAGCGGGAACTATGGCTACACCTTC. Encoded protein: CSVSVDSGNYGYTF.

J is TRBJ2-1 and V is TRBV2, with D uncertain. Trimming took 4 bases from V and 6 from J, leaving 10 bases between them. This CDR3 has 13 residues. CDR1 and CDR2 from the germline V gene are SNHLY and FYNNEI. CDR3 loop: CASSGWLGNEQFF. CDR3 sequence (DNA): TGTGCCAGCAGTGGGTGGCTAGGCAATGAGCAGTTCTTC.

The chain uses TRBV7-2 and TRBJ1-1; D is undetermined. Trimming left V 3 bases short and J 2 bases short, with 10 bases between. CDR3 length equals 14 residues. The germline gives CDR1 SGHTA, CDR2 FQGNSA. CDR3 protein: CASSFYQLNTEAFF. The CDR3 DNA reads as TGTGCCAGCAGCTTTTATCAGCTAAACACTGAAGCTTTCTTT.

V gene TRBV2 combines with J gene TRBJ2-4; possible D gene TRBD2, 6 bases. Germline V gives CDR1 SNHLY, CDR2 FYNNEI. CDR3 length equals 17 residues. Trimming cost V 5 bases and J 1 base, with 18 bases left between them. The CDR3 DNA reads TGTGCCAGCAGTATCGCTGGGGGGTCTCTGGCCAAAAACATTCAGTACTTC. It is translated as CASSIAGGSLAKNIQYF.

This clone was counted a few times. V gene TRBV2 combines with J gene TRBJ2-3; D gene unclear. The CDR3 totals 14 residues. V was shortened by 7 bases and J by 3 bases, with 14 bases between the two germline ends. Looked up from germline, CDR1 is SNHLY and CDR2 is FYNNEI. As DNA, the CDR3 is TGTGCCAGCAACGCGGTTCTGGGGACAGATACGCAGTATTTT. Its translation: CASNAVLGTDTQYF.

This clone occurred a few times. This chain links TRBV2 with TRBJ1-2; D might be TRBD1 (5 bases). Trimming cost V 3 bases and J 2 bases, with 10 bases left between them. The CDR3 spans 14 residues. Germline-derived CDR1 and CDR2 are SNHLY and FYNNEI. This chain's CDR3 is CASSDSRANYGYTF. DNA of the CDR3: TGTGCCAGCAGTGATAGCAGGGCAAACTATGGCTACACCTTC.

This clone has just a few counts. The chain combines TRBV6-5 with TRBJ2-1, with TRBD1 as a possible D gene (6 bases). V was trimmed by 7 bases and J by 7 bases, leaving 17 bases between them. Germline V gene data show CDR1 as MNHEY and CDR2 as SVGAGI. The CDR3 sequence is 14 residues long. DNA of the CDR3: TGTGCCAGCATGGGGGCGAGCGAGCGTAATGAGCAGTTCTTC. Translating gives CASMGASERNEQFF.

The chain couples TRBV25-1 to TRBJ1-2; TRBD1 is a possible D gene (5 bases). The length of the CDR3 is 13 residues. Trimming removed 0 bases from V and 5 bases from J, with 7 bases in between. Germline CDR1 and CDR2: MGHDK and SYGVNS. DNA for the CDR3: TGTGCCAGCAGTGAATACGGGGGTTATGGCTACACCTTC. It codes for CASSEYGGYGYTF.

The chain is built from TRBV28 and TRBJ1-1; D not resolved. V shed 8 bases and J shed 6 bases, with 7 bases lying between them. The CDR3 has 10 amino acids. The germline V gene has CDR1 MDHEN and CDR2 SYDVKM. The CDR3 bases are TGTGCCAGCGGAAGGCCTGAAGCTTTCTTT. This sequence encodes CASGRPEAFF.

This clone occurred a few times. The rearrangement uses TRBV30 and TRBJ1-4; 7 positions match TRBD1. The CDR3 is made up of 14 amino acids. Germline lookup yields CDR1 GTSNPN and CDR2 SVGIG (reference sequence). Trimming cost V 3 bases and J 3 bases; bases outside gene matches: 4. In DNA form, the CDR3 reads TGTGCCTGGAGAAGGACAGGCGCTAATGAAAAACTGTTTTTT. It translates to CAWRRTGANEKLFF.

This clone was detected only a few times. The J gene is TRBJ2-2, the V gene TRBV2; D unclear. This CDR3 spans 13 amino acids. Germline V gene sequence: CDR1 SNHLY, CDR2 FYNNEI. Trimming took off 4 bases at V and 6 bases at J, with 9 bases between the two ends. CDR3 in DNA: TGTGCCAGCAGTGCCGTCGCAGCCGGGGAGCTGTTTTTT. It yields the protein CASSAVAAGELFF.

The chain combines TRBV2 with TRBJ2-1; possible D gene TRBD2, 5 bases. CDR3 length equals 13 residues. Germline V gene data show CDR1 as SNHLY and CDR2 as FYNNEI. The V gene lost 6 bases and the J gene lost 3 bases, with 9 bases spanning the gap. CDR3 loop: CASRESGYNEQFF. The CDR3, as DNA: TGTGCCAGCAGAGAAAGCGGCTACAATGAGCAGTTCTTC.

This clone appeared a single time. The gene calls are TRBV29-1 and TRBJ2-3; the D is unclear. The CDR3 is 14 amino acids. The germline V gene has CDR1 SQVTM and CDR2 ANQGSEA. V shed 3 bases and J shed 0 bases, with 10 bases lying between them. This CDR3 reads CSVDGPGSTDTQYF. CDR3 bases: TGCAGCGTTGATGGGCCAGGTAGCACAGATACGCAGTATTTT.

V gene TRBV5-1 combines with J gene TRBJ2-3, with D perhaps assigned TRBD1 or TRBD2 (5 bases each). Trimming took 2 bases from V and 4 from J, leaving 14 bases between them. CDR3 length: 15 amino acids. CDR1 is SGHRS and CDR2 is YFSETQ in the germline V gene. The CDR3 DNA follows: TGCGCCAGCAGCTTCCGGGGCCTGAGGCCAGATACGCAGTATTTT. The encoded protein is CASSFRGLRPDTQYF.

This clone was counted a few times. J is TRBJ1-1 and V is TRBV14, with 7 positions matching TRBD1. The germline CDR1 and CDR2 sequences are SGHDN and FVKESK. The CDR3 covers 17 residues. V lost 3 bases and J lost 0; bases outside the gene matches: 10. CDR3 in DNA: TGTGCCAGCAGCCAGACTATCCTGGACAGGCTGAACACTGAAGCTTTCTTT. Protein: CASSQTILDRLNTEAFF. Supplemented by reference TRBV14 and TRBJ1-1, the full variable domain reads EAGVTQFPSHSVIEKGQTVTLRCDPISGHDNLYWYRRVMGKEIKFLLHFVKESKQDESGMPNNRFLAERTGGTYSTLKVQPAELEDSGVYFCASSQTILDRLNTEAFFGQGTRLTVV.

Notes on this clone: The identical CDR3 is also encoded by other nucleotide sequences in the sample. V and J are TRBV9 and TRBJ1-1; D is uncertain. CDR1 SGDLS and CDR2 YYNGEE come from the germline V gene. The CDR3 is 12 amino acids. Trimming shortened V by 0 bases and J by 2 bases, and 2 bases separated the two germline ends. In DNA, the CDR3 is TGTGCCAGCAGCGTAGTAAACACTGAAGCTTTCTTT. Its translation is CASSVVNTEAFF.

The rearrangement joins TRBV5-1 to TRBJ2-1; no firm D call. CDR1 SGHRS and CDR2 YFSETQ come from the germline V gene. This CDR3 region has 12 residues. Between the trimmed V and J ends, which lost 5 bases and 10 bases, there was a span of 13 bases. CDR3 DNA: TGCGCCAGCAGTTTTCCGGTGGGCGAGCAGTTCTTC. It specifies CASSFPVGEQFF. The full variable domain, with the rest looked up from reference TRBV5-1 and TRBJ2-1, is KAGVTQTPRYLIKTRGQQVTLSCSPISGHRSVSWYQQTPGQGLQFLFEYFSETQRNKGNFPGRFSGRQFSNSRSEMNVSTLELGDSALYLCASSFPVGEQFFGPGTRLTVL.

DNA of the CDR3: TGTGCCAGCAGGGGAGGGGAGGGCGCTTCACCCCTCCACTTT. Translating it yields CASRGGEGASPLHF. The genes are TRBV6-6 and TRBJ1-6, with a tentative D call TRBD1 (5 bases). Germline-derived CDR1 and CDR2 are MNHNY and SVGAGI (reference sequence). CDR3 length: 14 residues. Trimming took off 6 bases at V and 9 bases at J, with 15 bases between the two ends.

The rearrangement uses TRBV19 and TRBJ1-2; D not certain. The CDR3 extends over 14 amino acids. V gave up 2 bases and J gave up 2 bases, with 9 bases separating them. Germline V gene sequence: CDR1 LNHDA, CDR2 SQIVND (reference sequence). The CDR3 DNA reads TGTGCCAGTAGTATACCGAGAACCAACTATGGCTACACCTTC. It translates to CASSIPRTNYGYTF.

This clone was found a few times. The CDR3 DNA follows: TGTGCCTGGAGACGCGGCGGGCCGTACAATGAGCAGTTCTTC. Translating gives CAWRRGGPYNEQFF. This rearrangement joins TRBV30 to TRBJ2-1; possibly TRBD2 for D (5 bases). The V gene's germline CDR1 is GTSNPN and CDR2 SVGIG (reference sequence). The CDR3 has 14 amino acids. The V end was cut by 3 bases, the J end by 4 bases, with 13 bases between.

This clone was found many times. One junction end does not reproduce the germline sequence, and a read error may be involved. This chain connects TRBV7-7 to TRBJ2-1, with TRBD2 identical over 10 bases. The CDR3 totals 14 residues. Germline CDR1 is SSHAT and CDR2 is FNYEAQ (reference sequence). Here the CDR3 reads CASSVSGGRNEQFF. In DNA, the CDR3 is TGTGCTAGCAGCGTTAGCGGGGGGAGGAATGAGCAGTTCTTC.

The chain is built from TRBV28 and TRBJ2-3; D call uncertain. V shed 5 bases and J shed 6 bases, with 9 bases lying between them. Germline V gives CDR1 MDHEN, CDR2 SYDVKM. The CDR3 totals 12 residues. In nucleotides, the CDR3 is TGTGCCAGCAGTGATCTACTGGATACGCAGTATTTT. Its protein product is CASSDLLDTQYF.